A single TCR beta chain is shown here with its context. The sample originates from a study of blood T cell repertoires in COVID-19. As for the study in general: PBMCs, B-cell-depleted T cells, or T cells provided the cDNA or gDNA that made up the material.

The CDR3 is 17 amino acids. The V segment lost 4 bases and the J segment 1 base; nucleotides outside the gene matches: 10. Germline CDR1 reads MGHRA; CDR2 reads YSYEKL. Original processing notes: Scientists estimated how many nucleated cells there were by amplifying reference gene primers. This table comes from immunoSEQ multiplex PCR, and its TCRdb copy is limited to in-frame clones, with some not included. V, J and clone size are those of that table, while D and trimming were read from the DNA. The sample includes 53,000 or so clones, less than 85% of them seen just once. The sequenced sample consisted of peripheral blood. The source is an older man with active COVID-19. The chain combines TRBV4-1 with TRBJ1-1; the match to TRBD1 covers 9 bases. CDR3 sequence reads: CASSLPGQGNWNTEAFF. CDR3 sequence (DNA): TGCGCCAGCAGCCTGCCGGGACAGGGAAATTGGAACACTGAAGCTTTCTTT.